These 10 T cell receptor beta chains were all obtained from the same sample, sequenced in a study of blood T cells in healthy people across ages. A sample-barcoded 5' primer and a J-beta primer mix were used in a second PCR of roughly 7 to 11 cycles. In TCRdb, the 5' RACE reads were re-called with MiXCR into one record per CDR3 protein. This repertoire shows 600,000 to 800,000 distinct CDR3 sequences, 45% to 60% found once; its top ten account for about 13%. What was sequenced was blood. Receptors were obtained from an elderly woman in good health.

This CDR3 is CALPGGDYNEQFF. The CDR3 DNA reads TGTGCCCTTCCCGGGGGTGACTACAATGAGCAGTTCTTC. The J gene is TRBJ2-1, the V gene TRBV21-1; the DNA was not compared with TRBD1, the D call given in the table. TRBV21-1 has pseudogene status. The CDR3 sequence is 13 residues long.

The chain has TRBV5-1 and TRBJ2-2, with TRBD1 matching 8 bases. The CDR3 covers 15 residues. Germline CDR1 SGHRS, CDR2 YFSETQ. V lost 5 bases and J lost 4; bases outside the gene matches: 7. DNA for the CDR3: TGCGCCAGCAGTTCATTGACAGGGGCCACCGGGGAGCTGTTTTTT. Protein sequence: CASSSLTGATGELFF.

In this sample, this clonotype turned up a few times. The chain links TRBV4-1 to TRBJ2-5; tentative D call: TRBD2 (6 bases). This CDR3 has 15 residues. Germline CDR1 is MGHRA and CDR2 is YSYEKL. V dropped 0 bases and J dropped 11 bases, with 19 bases sitting between them. The CDR3: CASSQDRGTVREQYF. DNA for the CDR3: TGCGCCAGCAGCCAAGATCGGGGGACTGTAAGAGAGCAGTACTTC.

The J gene is TRBJ1-5, the V gene TRBV28; D is possibly TRBD1 (5 bases). The ends were cut back, 6 bases at V and 4 bases at J, with 16 bases in the middle. CDR1 is MDHEN, CDR2 SYDVKM, per germline. The CDR3 extends over 15 amino acids. The CDR3 reads CASSPVGGRNQPQHF. Here the CDR3 DNA reads TGTGCCAGCAGCCCCGTTGGGGGACGTAATCAGCCCCAGCATTTT.

The J gene is TRBJ2-1, the V gene TRBV30; 7 positions match TRBD2. Germline V lookup: CDR1 GTSNPN, CDR2 SVGIG (reference sequence). With V trimmed by 0 bases and J by 1 base, 6 bases remained unmatched. This CDR3 has 16 residues. CDR3 nucleotides: TGTGCCTGGAGTGTGGGAGGGGCTCCATCCTACAATGAGCAGTTCTTC. Protein: CAWSVGGAPSYNEQFF.

As regards this clonotype: Germline and junction disagree at one end, which may indicate a read error. This chain links TRBV15 with TRBJ2-1; TRBD2 matches at 7 bases. Looked up from germline, CDR1 is LNHNV and CDR2 is YYDKDF (reference sequence). The CDR3 totals 15 residues. The CDR3 nucleotides read TGTGCCACCAGCGGAGAGCGGGGCCCAGTGGCTCGGCAGTTCTTC. Translation: CATSGERGPVARQFF.

In the case of this clonotype: A much larger clone lies a single base off, so this may be a read error. The genes are TRBV24-1 and TRBJ2-5; no definite D call. Trimming left V 7 bases short and J 5 bases short, with 16 bases between. The CDR3 has 14 amino acids. The germline V gene encodes CDR1 KGHDR and CDR2 SFDVKD. The CDR3 loop is CATRDADVRETQYF. The CDR3, as DNA: TGTGCCACCAGGGATGCCGACGTAAGGGAGACCCAGTACTTC.

The chain has TRBV5-1 and TRBJ2-5, with a possible D match to TRBD1 (6 bases). Trimming took off 3 bases at V and 4 bases at J, with 13 bases between the two ends. The CDR3 length is 14 residues. Germline V CDR1 and CDR2: SGHRS, YFSETQ. CDR3 in amino acids: CASSSGVGGETQYF. DNA of the CDR3: TGCGCCAGCAGCTCAGGGGTAGGTGGAGAGACCCAGTACTTC.

CDR3 loop: CASSQDLMENNYEQYF. CDR3 in DNA: TGTGCCAGCAGCCAAGATCTGATGGAGAACAACTACGAGCAGTACTTC. The chain combines TRBV3-1 with TRBJ2-4; D is undetermined. The DNA end favors TRBJ2-7, so the J call may be wrong. From germline, CDR1 is LGHDT and CDR2 YNNKEL (reference sequence). This CDR3 has 16 amino acids.

This clonotype has just a few counts. The chain joins TRBV12-3 or TRBV12-4 to TRBJ1-2; 9 positions match TRBD1. The CDR3 is 18 residues long. With V trimmed by 5 bases and J by 0 bases, 13 bases remained unmatched. In DNA form, the CDR3 reads TGTGCCAGCAGTCCCCCCATGACAGGGGGGAGGGCTAACTATGGCTACACCTTC. Encoded protein: CASSPPMTGGRANYGYTF.